This entry is about one TCR beta chain. The data stem from a study of OX40 agonist ivuxolimab in advanced cancers. In the study overall: While on treatment, patients had intravenous ivuxolimab at 0.01 to 10 mg/kg every 2 weeks.

Per germline, CDR1 SNHLY and CDR2 FYNNEI. Trimming cost V 6 bases and J 2 bases; bases outside gene matches: 20. This CDR3 is 19 amino acids long. Clones were sequenced by immunoSEQ multiplex PCR, and TCRdb holds only the in-frame ones, with some missing. The sample shows some 70,000 clones, 75% to 85% of them seen only once. This specimen consisted of CD4+ or CD8+ T cells sorted from blood, obtained in a trial of the OX40 agonist ivuxolimab. The rearrangement uses TRBV2 and TRBJ2-5; 8 bases map to TRBD1. This TCR derives from an adult with an advanced solid tumor such as melanoma, head and neck, liver or kidney cancer. DNA for the CDR3: TGTGCCAGCAGACTTCGGATGATCATAGGACAGGGTGGGCAAGAGACCCAGTACTTC. Protein product: CASRLRMIIGQGGQETQYF.